This note documents a single T cell receptor (beta chain) sequence. This receptor's antigen is unknown. No much larger clone exists at a distance of one base, and base qualities are not known. CDR1 and CDR2 were assigned from the germline V gene as SGHTA and FQGTGA. Reading from cysteine to phenylalanine, the CDR3 counts 14 amino acids. Just the 42-base CDR3 DNA is kept, in frame starting at base 1. Germline trimming amounts to 5 bases on V and 3 bases on J, with 5 as the count of junction bases outside the gene matches. The data were taken from a study of CD8 T cells in Susac syndrome (dated by TCRdb to about 2019). Turning to the overall study: Among the sequenced Susac syndrome patients, six had clinically active disease and about eight were in clinical remission. Susac syndrome patients were therapy-naive, on corticosteroids (some also receiving IVIg), or on IVIg alone at blood withdrawal. The study used repertoire sequencing to test whether antigen drove CD8+ T cell activation and differentiation in Susac syndrome. CD8+ T cell repertoire clonality was compared between fewer than 13 healthy donors, some 14 Susac syndrome patients and 15 multiple sclerosis patients. Paper-wide results and their limitations: The study acknowledged that relatively few individuals were included in the TCR sequencing and HLA analysis. Sixteen Susac-specific public clones were identified in the total CD8+ repertoire, and roughly five Susac-specific public clones were identified in the CD8+ TEMRA repertoire. Susac syndrome CD8+ repertoires showed clonal expansion, highest in CD8+ TEMRA cells and greater in clinically active than remitting patients.

RNA was extracted with the RNeasy kit and roughly 0.5 to 1 ug was reverse transcribed using random hexamers. The immunoSEQ multiplex PCR assay, which covers 54 Vbeta and 13 Jbeta segments, was used to amplify TCR beta CDR3 regions. To correct PCR amplification bias, a synthetic template baseline was used for both primer optimization and computational correction. In the paper's pipeline: Only productive sequences were kept, with reads annotated to V, D and J genes according to IMGT and analyzed in immunoSEQ Analyzer. Clonality was computed as one minus Shannon entropy normalized by log2 of the number of productive unique sequences. For each patient and control, public and private clones were evaluated within the 100 most prevalent clones. Clones were defined as Susac-specific if absent from the healthy and MS cohorts, from roughly 1,100 published viral clones and from other ImmuneACCESS disease sequences. TCRdb's own reprocessing of the public reads used fastp at Q25 and MiXCR and kept productive beta chains. Rows matching on CDR3 protein sequence are summarized as one entry with the most common DNA and genes. TCRdb, not the original authors, processed these V and J calls. The table for this sample lists some 120,000 distinct CDR3 sequences; just under 95% of them were counted only once. The top ten constitute more than 0.2% of the sample.

High-throughput TCR beta sequencing profiled peripheral blood CD8+ and CD4+ T cells from healthy donors, Susac syndrome patients and multiple sclerosis patients. The Susac syndrome patients fulfilled recently defined diagnostic criteria for definite or probable disease. Bulk CD8+ and CD4+ T cells were purified by magnetic negative isolation, while CD8+ TEMRA cells were enriched using FACS. Blood was collected in EDTA tubes and processed within 24 hours, with PBMCs isolated through density gradient centrifugation. PBMCs intended for TCR sequencing were cryopreserved in liquid nitrogen and thawed later in a water bath at 37 degrees C. A purity of at least 90% was achieved for sorted or isolated CD4+, CD8+ and CD8+ TEMRA cells.

Input material: CD8+ T cells from PBMCs. The sequence joins TRBV7-3 to TRBJ2-5; 8 central nucleotides agree with TRBD2. The origin of this receptor is a human donor with Susac syndrome. The base sequence is TGTGCCAGCAGCGCTGGACTAGCAGAAGAGACCCAGTACTTC. The encoded protein is CASSAGLAEETQYF.